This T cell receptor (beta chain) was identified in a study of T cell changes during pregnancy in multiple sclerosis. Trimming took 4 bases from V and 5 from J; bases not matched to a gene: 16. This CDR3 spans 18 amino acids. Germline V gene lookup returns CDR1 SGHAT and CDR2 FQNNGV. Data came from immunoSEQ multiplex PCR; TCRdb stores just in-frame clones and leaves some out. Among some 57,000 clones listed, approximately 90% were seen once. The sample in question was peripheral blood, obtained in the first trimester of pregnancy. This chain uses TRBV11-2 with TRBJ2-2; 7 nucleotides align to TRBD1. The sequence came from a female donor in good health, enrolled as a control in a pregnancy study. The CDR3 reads CASSSISGTDLETGELFF. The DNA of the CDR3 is TGTGCCAGCAGCTCCATCTCCGGGACAGATTTGGAAACCGGGGAGCTGTTTTTT.